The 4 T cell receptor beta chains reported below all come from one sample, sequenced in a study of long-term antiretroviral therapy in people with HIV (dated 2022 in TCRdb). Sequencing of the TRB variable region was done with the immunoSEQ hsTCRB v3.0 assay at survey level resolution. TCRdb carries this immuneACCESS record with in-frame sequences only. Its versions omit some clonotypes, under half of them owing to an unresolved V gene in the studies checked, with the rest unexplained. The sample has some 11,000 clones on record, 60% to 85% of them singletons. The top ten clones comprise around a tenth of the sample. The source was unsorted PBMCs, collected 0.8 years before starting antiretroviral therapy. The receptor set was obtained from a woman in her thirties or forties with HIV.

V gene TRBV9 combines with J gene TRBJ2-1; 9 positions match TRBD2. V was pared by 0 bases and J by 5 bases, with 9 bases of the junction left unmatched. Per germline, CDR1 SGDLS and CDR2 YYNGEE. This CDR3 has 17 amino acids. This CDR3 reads CASSVAEATSGNNEQFF. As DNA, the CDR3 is TGTGCCAGCAGCGTAGCTGAGGCGACTAGCGGTAACAATGAGCAGTTCTTC.

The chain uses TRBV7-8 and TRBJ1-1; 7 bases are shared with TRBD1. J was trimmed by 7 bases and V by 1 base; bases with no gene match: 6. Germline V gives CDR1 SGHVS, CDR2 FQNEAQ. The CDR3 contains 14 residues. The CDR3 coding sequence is TGTGCCAGCAGCTTAGGGGGCGCAGGGGGTGAAGCTTTCTTT. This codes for CASSLGGAGGEAFF.

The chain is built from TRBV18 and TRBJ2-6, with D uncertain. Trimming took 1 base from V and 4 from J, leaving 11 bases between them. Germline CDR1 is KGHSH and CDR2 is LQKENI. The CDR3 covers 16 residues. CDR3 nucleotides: TGTGCCAGCTCACCACAGGAATCTCAGGGGGCCAACGTCCTGACTTTC. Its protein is CASSPQESQGANVLTF.

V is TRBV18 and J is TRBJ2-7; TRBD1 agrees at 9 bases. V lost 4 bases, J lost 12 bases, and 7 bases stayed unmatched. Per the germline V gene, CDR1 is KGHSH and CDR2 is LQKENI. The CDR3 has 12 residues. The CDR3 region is CASSREPGQGYF. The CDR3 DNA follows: TGTGCCAGCTCACGCGAACCGGGACAGGGGTACTTC.